These T cell receptor beta chains were read from a single sample in a study of CD8+CD57+ T cells in acquired aplastic anemia. TCRdb itself ran the reads through MiXCR, one entry per CDR3 protein. The top ten hold roughly 30% of the sample, which has under 200,000 distinct CDR3 sequences, 45% to 55% seen once. The material sequenced was sorted CD4+, CD8+, or CD8+CD57+ T cells (not recorded which) from PBMCs. These receptors were taken from a human donor with aplastic anemia. Each CDR3 is given with its conserved first and last residue. The D gene is left open where the match is weak. The size field is filled for only some rows; it gives once, few, many or a size class.

d_gene	v_gene	abundance	j_gene	CDR3aa	CDR3nt
-	TRBV7-3	few	TRBJ2-7	CASSQQGRSEQYF	TGTGCCAGCAGCCAACAGGGTCGGTCCGAGCAGTACTTC
-	TRBV19	many	TRBJ1-4	CASNGGLGEKLFF	TGTGCCAGTAATGGGGGGCTCGGTGAAAAACTGTTTTTT
-	TRBV2	many	TRBJ2-3	CASSWGPTDTQYF	TGTGCCAGCAGTTGGGGGCCCACAGATACGCAGTATTTT
-	TRBV2	-	TRBJ2-3	CASSEQGATDTQYF	TGTGCCAGCAGTGAACAGGGCGCGACAGATACGCAGTATTTT
-	TRBV19	few	TRBJ2-1	CASTPDFWAGLHNKQFF	TGTGCCAGTACTCCTGACTTTTGGGCGGGACTTCACAATAAGCAGTTCTTC
-	TRBV19	-	TRBJ2-5	CASSRAAEETQYF	TGTGCCAGTAGTCGTGCGGCTGAAGAGACCCAGTACTTC
TRBD2	TRBV10-1	few	TRBJ2-3	CASSEEGLAPDTQYF	TGCGCCAGCAGTGAGGAGGGACTAGCCCCAGATACGCAGTATTTT
-	TRBV7-2	-	TRBJ2-2	CASSMVDTGELFF	TGTGCCAGCAGCATGGTGGACACCGGGGAGCTGTTTTTT
TRBD1	TRBV20-1	many	TRBJ1-6	CSARIIGTGNSPLHF	TGCAGTGCTAGAATTATCGGGACAGGCAATTCACCCCTCCACTTT
-	TRBV18	-	TRBJ1-1	CASSPTGSEAFF	TGTGCCAGCTCACCTACGGGGTCTGAAGCTTTCTTT
TRBD2	TRBV12-5	many	TRBJ2-3	CASDGGGPIDTQYF	TGTGCTAGTGACGGGGGAGGGCCTATAGATACGCAGTATTTT